This T cell receptor (beta chain) was identified during a study of blood T cell repertoires in COVID-19. Original methodology: For nucleated cells, counts were estimated from reference gene primer amplification. Profiling relied on immunoSEQ multiplex PCR, and the TCRdb table lists in-frame clones only, not all of them. V, J and clone size are taken as reported in that table, and D and trimming were inferred from the DNA itself. The sample holds roughly 140,000 clones, 80% to 90% seen once. Germline V gene data show CDR1 as SGDLS and CDR2 as YYNGEE. CDR3 size: 14 residues. J gave up 5 bases and V 0 bases, and 0 bases lay outside the gene matches.

The sequence derives from a woman in her forties or fifties in a cohort sampled during active or convalescent COVID-19. V and J are TRBV9 and TRBJ1-5; 9 nucleotides match TRBD1. The specimen was peripheral blood. The CDR3, as DNA: TGTGCCAGCAGCGTAGGGACAGGGGATCAGCCCCAGCATTTT. It encodes CASSVGTGDQPQHF.